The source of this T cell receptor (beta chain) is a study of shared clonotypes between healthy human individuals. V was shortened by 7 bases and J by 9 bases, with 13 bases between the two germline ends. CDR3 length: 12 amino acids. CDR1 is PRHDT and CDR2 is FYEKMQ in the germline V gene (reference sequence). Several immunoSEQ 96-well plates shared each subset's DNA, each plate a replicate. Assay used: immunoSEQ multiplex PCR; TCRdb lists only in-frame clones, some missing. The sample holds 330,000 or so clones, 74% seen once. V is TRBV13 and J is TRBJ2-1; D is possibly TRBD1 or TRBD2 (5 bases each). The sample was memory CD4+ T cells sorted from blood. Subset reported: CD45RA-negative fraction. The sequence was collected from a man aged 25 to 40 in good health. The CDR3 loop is CASTTNGGEQFF. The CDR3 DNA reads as TGTGCCAGCACTACCAATGGGGGTGAGCAGTTCTTC.